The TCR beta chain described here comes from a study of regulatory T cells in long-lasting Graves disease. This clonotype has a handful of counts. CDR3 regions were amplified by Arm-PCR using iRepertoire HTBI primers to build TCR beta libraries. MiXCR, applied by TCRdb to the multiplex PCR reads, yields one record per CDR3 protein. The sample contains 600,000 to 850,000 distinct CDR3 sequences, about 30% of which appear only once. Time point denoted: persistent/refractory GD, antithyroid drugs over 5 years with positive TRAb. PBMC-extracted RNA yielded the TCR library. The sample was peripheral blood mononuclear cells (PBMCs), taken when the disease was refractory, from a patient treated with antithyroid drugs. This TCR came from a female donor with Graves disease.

The CDR3, as DNA: TGTGCCTGGAGTAATCGGGAGACCCAGTACTTC. The encoded protein is CAWSNRETQYF. The rearrangement uses TRBV30 and TRBJ2-5, with D unresolved. The CDR3 loop spans 11 amino acids. Germline CDR1 is GTSNPN and CDR2 is SVGIG (reference sequence). V dropped 2 bases and J dropped 5 bases, with 6 bases sitting between them.